Below are 6 T cell receptor beta chains sequenced from a single sample in a study of blood T cell repertoires in COVID-19. Here immunoSEQ multiplex PCR was the method, and the copy in TCRdb shows in-frame clones only, minus some. The table records roughly 180,000 clones, more than 80% of them present only once. The sample was peripheral blood. These receptors were collected from a woman aged 35 to 49 with COVID-19, enrolled during active disease.

V is TRBV11-2 and J is TRBJ1-6, with 7 positions matching TRBD1. This CDR3 is built from 14 residues. The ends lost 1 base at V and 9 bases at J; junction bases unmatched: 3. From germline, CDR1 is SGHAT and CDR2 FQNNGV. CDR3 bases: TGTGCCAGCAGCTTAGGGCCAGGGGGTTCACCCCTCCACTTT. Translation: CASSLGPGGSPLHF.

The rearrangement uses TRBV3-1 (or the pseudogene TRBV3-2) and TRBJ1-4; D is perhaps TRBD1 (6 bases). The CDR3 contains 16 residues. V was trimmed by 5 bases and J by 3 bases, leaving 16 bases between them. The germline V gene has CDR1 LGHDT and CDR2 YNNKEL (reference sequence). CDR3 in DNA: TGTGCCAGCAGCTATACCGACAGGAAGGCTAATGAAAAACTGTTTTTT. Amino acid sequence: CASSYTDRKANEKLFF.

The chain combines TRBV11-2 with TRBJ2-7, with 7 bases that match TRBD2. This CDR3 has 13 residues. Per the germline V gene, CDR1 is SGHAT and CDR2 is FQNNGV. V was clipped by 5 bases and J by 4 bases; unmatched bases: 5. The CDR3 here is CASSPLGGYEQYV. CDR3 bases: TGTGCCAGCAGCCCCCTGGGGGGGTACGAGCAGTACGTC.

J is TRBJ1-2 and V is TRBV7-8; D remains ambiguous. Germline-derived CDR1 and CDR2 are SGHVS and FQNEAQ. Trimming cost V 1 base and J 1 base, with 16 bases left between them. CDR3 size: 17 residues. This CDR3 reads CASSLGASVRYNYGYTF. CDR3 DNA: TGTGCCAGCAGCTTAGGGGCGTCGGTCCGTTATAACTATGGCTACACCTTC.

The rearrangement uses TRBV30 and TRBJ2-1; D ambiguous. This CDR3 region has 13 residues. Trimming took 2 bases from V and 5 from J, leaving 10 bases between them. Germline CDR1 reads GTSNPN; CDR2 reads SVGIG (reference sequence). The CDR3: CAWSPLFHNEQFF. In DNA form, the CDR3 reads TGTGCCTGGAGTCCCCTGTTCCACAATGAGCAGTTCTTC.

This clone occurred once. The rearrangement links TRBV14 to TRBJ2-7; D may be TRBD1 (6 bases). This CDR3 spans 19 amino acids. V was shortened by 1 base and J by 2 bases, with 24 bases between the two germline ends. CDR1 and CDR2 from the germline V gene are SGHDN and FVKESK. The CDR3 sequence is CASSQGPTQSPGVTYEQYF. CDR3 coding DNA: TGTGCCAGCAGCCAAGGGCCGACACAGTCACCAGGGGTAACCTACGAGCAGTACTTC. The entire variable domain, with the rest obtained from reference TRBV14 and TRBJ2-7, is as follows: EAGVTQFPSHSVIEKGQTVTLRCDPISGHDNLYWYRRVMGKEIKFLLHFVKESKQDESGMPNNRFLAERTGGTYSTLKVQPAELEDSGVYFCASSQGPTQSPGVTYEQYFGPGTRLTVT.